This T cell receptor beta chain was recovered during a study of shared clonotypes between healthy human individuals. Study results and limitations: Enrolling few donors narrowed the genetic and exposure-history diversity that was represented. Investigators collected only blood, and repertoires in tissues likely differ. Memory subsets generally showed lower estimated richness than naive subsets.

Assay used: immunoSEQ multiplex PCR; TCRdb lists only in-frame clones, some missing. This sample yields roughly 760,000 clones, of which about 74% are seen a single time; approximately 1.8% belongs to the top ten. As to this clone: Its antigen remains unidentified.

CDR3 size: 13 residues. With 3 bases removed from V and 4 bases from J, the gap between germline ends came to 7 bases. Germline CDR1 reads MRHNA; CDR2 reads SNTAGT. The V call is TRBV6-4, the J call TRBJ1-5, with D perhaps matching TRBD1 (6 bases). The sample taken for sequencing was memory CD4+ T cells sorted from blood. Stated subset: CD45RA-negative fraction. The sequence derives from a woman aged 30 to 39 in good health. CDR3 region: CASSERGNQPQHF. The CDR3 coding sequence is TGTGCCAGCAGTGAAAGGGGGAATCAGCCCCAGCATTTT.